The entry below gives a single T cell receptor (beta chain) sequence along with its context. The data stem from a study of blood T cell repertoires in COVID-19. On the study more broadly: Samples taken during acute and convalescent COVID-19 were collected in the United States, Italy and Spain. Sample material is recorded as cDNA or gDNA derived from T cells, B-cell-depleted T cells, or PBMCs.

Authors' processing steps: Quantification of nucleated cells was approximated via reference gene primer amplification. Sequencing used immunoSEQ multiplex PCR; TCRdb keeps in-frame clones, though not all of them. Clonal size and the V and J genes are those of that table, whereas D and trimming came from the DNA. The repertoire holds more than 300,000 clones, around 87% seen once, with over 9.5% in the top ten. Seattle cases were enrolled at active infection and followed longitudinally. With 5 bases removed from V and 10 bases from J, the gap between germline ends came to 15 bases. Germline V gene sequence: CDR1 SGHTA, CDR2 FQGNSA. This CDR3 region has 13 residues.

Sequenced sample: peripheral blood. This sequence was found in a woman aged 25 to 45 with COVID-19, enrolled during active disease. This chain joins TRBV7-2 and TRBJ2-1, with D possibly matching TRBD2 (6 bases). Written as DNA, the CDR3 is TGTGCCAGCAGCCGGGACTGGAAGGGGGAGCAGTTCTTC. This encodes CASSRDWKGEQFF.